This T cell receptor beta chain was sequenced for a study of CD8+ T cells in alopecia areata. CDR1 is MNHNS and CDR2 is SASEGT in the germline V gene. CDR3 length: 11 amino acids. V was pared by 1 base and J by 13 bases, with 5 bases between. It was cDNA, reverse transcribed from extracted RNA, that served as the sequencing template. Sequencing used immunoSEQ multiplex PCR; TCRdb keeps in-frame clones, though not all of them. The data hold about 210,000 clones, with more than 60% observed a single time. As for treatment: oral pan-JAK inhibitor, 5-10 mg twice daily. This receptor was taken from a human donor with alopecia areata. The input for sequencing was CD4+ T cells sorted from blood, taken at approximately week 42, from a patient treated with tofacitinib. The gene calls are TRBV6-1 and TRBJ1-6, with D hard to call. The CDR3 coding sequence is TGTGCCAGCAGTGAAGTCTCTCCCCTCCACTTT. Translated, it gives CASSEVSPLHF.